This T cell receptor (beta chain) was captured by sequencing in a study of T cell responses to AZD1222 COVID-19 vaccine. Whole-study results and caveats: A reported finding is that nearly half of spike-specific TCRs target unmutated variant regions.

Clones were sequenced by immunoSEQ multiplex PCR, and TCRdb holds only the in-frame ones, with some missing. The sample carries around 97,000 clones, about nine tenths recorded once. About this clone itself: The antigen is unknown.

This CDR3 has 14 amino acids. V was clipped by 6 bases and J by 5 bases; unmatched bases: 6. The germline V gene has CDR1 KGHSH and CDR2 LQKENI. This receptor was obtained from an adult in good health. J is TRBJ2-1 and V is TRBV18; 8 bases agree with TRBD1. The sequenced sample was peripheral blood, obtained on day 0 of AZD1222 vaccination. CDR3 coding DNA: TGTGCCAGCTCGCCCATACAGGGGGACAATGAGCAGTTCTTC. Its translation: CASSPIQGDNEQFF.